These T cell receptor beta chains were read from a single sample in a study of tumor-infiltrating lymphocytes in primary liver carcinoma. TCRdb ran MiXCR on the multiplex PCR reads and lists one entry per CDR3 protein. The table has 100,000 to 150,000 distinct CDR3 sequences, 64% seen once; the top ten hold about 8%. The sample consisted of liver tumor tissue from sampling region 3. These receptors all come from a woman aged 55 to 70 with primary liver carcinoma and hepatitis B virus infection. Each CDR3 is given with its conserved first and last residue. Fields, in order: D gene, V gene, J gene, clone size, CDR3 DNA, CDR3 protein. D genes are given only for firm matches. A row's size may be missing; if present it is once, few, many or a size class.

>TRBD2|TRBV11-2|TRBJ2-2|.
TGTGCCATCAGTCCCCTCCGACTAGCTTCCGGGGAGCTGTTTTTT
CAISPLRLASGELFF
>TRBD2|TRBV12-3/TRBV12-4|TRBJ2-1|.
TGTGCCAGCAGTCAATCCGAGACTAGCGGTAACAATGAGCACTTCTTC
CASSQSETSGNNEHFF
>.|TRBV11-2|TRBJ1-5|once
TGTGCCAACTCCCCTACGGGAGGGGACAATCAGTCCCAGCATTTT
CANSPTGGDNQSQHF
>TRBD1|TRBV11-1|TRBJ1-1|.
TGTGCCAGCAGCCCGGACAGGCTGAGCACTGAAGCTTTCTTC
CASSPDRLSTEAFF
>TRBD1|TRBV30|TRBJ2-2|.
TGTGCCTTCACCGTGGGACAGGGGTCCGGGGAGCTGTTTTTT
CAFTVGQGSGELFF
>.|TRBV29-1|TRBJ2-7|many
TGCAGCCCTCCTTGGCGTTCGGAACAGGGATTCTACGAGCAGTACTTC
CSPPWRSEQGFYEQYF
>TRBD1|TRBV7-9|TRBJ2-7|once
TGTGTCAGCAGCCGACAGGGGGTAATGGACGAGCAGTACTTC
CVSSRQGVMDEQYF
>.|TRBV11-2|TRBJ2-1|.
TGTGCCAGCAGCCCAGATGGTAGCTCTTACAATGAGCAGTTCTTC
CASSPDGSSYNEQFF
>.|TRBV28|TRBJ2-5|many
TGTGCCCCACATTCCGGGGACACCCAAGAGACCCAGTACTTC
CAPHSGDTQETQYF
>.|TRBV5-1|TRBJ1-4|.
TGCGCCAGCAGCTTGAACCCTCCCGGAACAGTGTACGAAAAACTGTTTTTT
CASSLNPPGTVYEKLFF
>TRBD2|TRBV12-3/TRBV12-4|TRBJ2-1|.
TGTGCCAGCAGTTCCGCTCCCGGACTAGCGGTGTCCTACAGTGAGCAGTTCTTC
CASSSAPGLAVSYSEQFF
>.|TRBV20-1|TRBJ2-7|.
TGCAGTGCGACGGCCCCGGTCGGGCTAGCGCACTACGAGCAGTACTTC
CSATAPVGLAHYEQYF
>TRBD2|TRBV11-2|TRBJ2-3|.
TGCGCCAGCTCCCCTACGGGAGGGGACAATCAGCCCCAGTATTTT
CASSPTGGDNQPQYF
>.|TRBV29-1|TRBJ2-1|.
TGCAGAGTTGATCACCCAGTGTTCGATGAGCAGTTCTTC
CRVDHPVFDEQFF
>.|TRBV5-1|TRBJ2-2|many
TGCGCCAGCACCGGGAACACCGGGGAGCTGTTTTTT
CASTGNTGELFF
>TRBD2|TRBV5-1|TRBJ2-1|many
TGCGCCAGCAGCCCCATTAGCGGGAGGGCAGGCGATGAGCAGTTCTTC
CASSPISGRAGDEQFF
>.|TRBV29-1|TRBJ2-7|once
TGCAGCGTTGAAGTCTCTGTCTACGAGCAGCATTTC
CSVEVSVYEQHF
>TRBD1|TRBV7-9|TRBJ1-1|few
TGTGCCAGCAGCTTAGAGGGAGTCCGGACAGGGAAAGGGAACACTGAAGCTTTCTTT
CASSLEGVRTGKGNTEAFF
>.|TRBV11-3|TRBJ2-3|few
TGTGCCCGCAGTTTAGCTCCCACCAGGGGCACAGATACGCAGTATTTT
CARSLAPTRGTDTQYF
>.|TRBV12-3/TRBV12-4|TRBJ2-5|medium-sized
TGTGCCAGCAGCTTAAGGGAGACCCAGTACTTC
CASSLRETQYF
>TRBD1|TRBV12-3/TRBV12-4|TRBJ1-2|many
TGTGCCAGCAGTTGGGACGGGACAGCTGGTGGCTACACCTTC
CASSWDGTAGGYTF
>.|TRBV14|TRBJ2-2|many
TGTGCCAGCAGCCAAGGGGTAGGGCCCGGTTCCGGGGAGCTGTTTTTT
CASSQGVGPGSGELFF
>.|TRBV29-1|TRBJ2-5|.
TGCAGCGGAACCCGGCAAGAGACCCGGTACTTC
CSGTRQETRYF
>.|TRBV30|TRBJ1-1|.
TGTGCCCGGAGTGGGGAGAGCAGCACTGAAGCTTTCTTT
CARSGESSTEAFF
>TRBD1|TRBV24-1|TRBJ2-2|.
TGTGCCACCAGTGAGTCCGGGACAGGGACCAACACCGGGGAGCTGTCTTTT
CATSESGTGTNTGELSF
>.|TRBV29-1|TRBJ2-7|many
TGCAGCGTTCAGGGAGGAATTACCTACGAGCAGTACTTC
CSVQGGITYEQYF
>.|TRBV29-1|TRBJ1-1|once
TGCAGCGTTGTTGGGAACACTGAACCTTTCTTC
CSVVGNTEPFF
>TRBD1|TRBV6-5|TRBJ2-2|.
TGTGCCAGCAGTCTGGACAGGGAGGCCGGGAAGCTGTTTTTT
CASSLDREAGKLFF
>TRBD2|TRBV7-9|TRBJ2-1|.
TGTGCCAGCAGCCCCCGGACTAGCGGGAGAATGGGTGAGCAGTTCTTC
CASSPRTSGRMGEQFF
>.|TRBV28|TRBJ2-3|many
TGTGCCAGCAGTCGACTAGGCGGGGATACGCAGTATTTT
CASSRLGGDTQYF
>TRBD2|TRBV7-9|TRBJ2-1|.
TGTGCCAGCAGCTCCGCGGGAGCCTCTTACAATGAGCAGTTCTTC
CASSSAGASYNEQFF
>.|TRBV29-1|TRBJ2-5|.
TGCAGCTTTAGGACAGCATCGTTTCAAGAGACCCAGTACTTC
CSFRTASFQETQYF
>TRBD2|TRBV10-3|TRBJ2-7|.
TGTGTCATCAGTACCAAACTGGGACTAGCGGGAAACGAGCAGTACTTC
CVISTKLGLAGNEQYF
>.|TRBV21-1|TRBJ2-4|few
TGTGCCAGCAGCAAAGCGCGGGGACAGGGGGCTCTCGGGTACTTC
CASSKARGQGALGYF
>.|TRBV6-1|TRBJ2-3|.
TGTACCAGTAGCGAAGGTGTGTGGGATACGCAGTATTTT
CTSSEGVWDTQYF
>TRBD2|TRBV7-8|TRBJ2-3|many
TGTGCCAGCAGCTCCGGGATAGCGGGAGTGACGGATACGCAGTATTTT
CASSSGIAGVTDTQYF
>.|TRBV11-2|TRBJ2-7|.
TGTGCCAGCAGCTTAGGATTCCCCCGGGCGACACAGCAGTACTTC
CASSLGFPRATQQYF
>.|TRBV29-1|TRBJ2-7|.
TGCAGCGTCGTGGAACAGGGATTTAGTGAGCAGTACTTC
CSVVEQGFSEQYF
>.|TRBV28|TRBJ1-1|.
TGTGCCAGAACCTCGGGAGGGGCTGGGGGCACTGAAGCTTTCTTT
CARTSGGAGGTEAFF
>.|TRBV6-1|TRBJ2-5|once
TGTGCCAACAGTTTACTAGCAGGAGGGCAAGAGACCCAGTACTTC
CANSLLAGGQETQYF
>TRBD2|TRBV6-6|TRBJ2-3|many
TGTGCCAGCAGTTACGGCGGGAGGGCCGGTAATACGCAGTATTTT
CASSYGGRAGNTQYF
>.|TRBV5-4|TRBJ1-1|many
TGTGCCAGCAGCCGGTCAGCCGTGAACACTGAAGCTTTCTTT
CASSRSAVNTEAFF
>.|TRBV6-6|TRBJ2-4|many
TGTGCCAGCAGGGCCCGCGGGTCTCTCGACATTCAGTACTTC
CASRARGSLDIQYF
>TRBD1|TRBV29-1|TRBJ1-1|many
TGCAGCGTTAGGGCTACACAGGGGGCCTCTGAAGCTTTCTTT
CSVRATQGASEAFF
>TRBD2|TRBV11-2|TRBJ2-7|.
TGTGCCAACAGCTTAGATTGGGTCAGTATAGCGGGTCCCTACGGGCAGTACTTC
CANSLDWVSIAGPYGQYF
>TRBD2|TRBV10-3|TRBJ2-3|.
TGTGCCATCACGCGGACTAGCGGCACAGATACGCAGTATTTT
CAITRTSGTDTQYF